Included here is one T cell receptor (beta chain) sequence, with context. Its antigen remains unknown. Primers: 60 Vbeta forward and 13 Jbeta reverse. The table came from immunoSEQ multiplex PCR; TCRdb's copy has only in-frame clones and leaves some out. This table has about 170,000 clones, around 79% appearing once. This entry belongs to a study of cytomegalovirus exposure and HLA in healthy donors. Study-level findings and limits: Most TCR beta V segments were productive about 90% or about 30% of the time in an earlier analysis. By a later analysis, the bulk of CMV-associated TCR beta chains appeared HLA-restricted. Near-uniform donor sequencing depth was presumed by presence/absence analyses. Listed as cytomegalovirus-associated were 150 or so TCR beta chains.

V was clipped by 0 bases and J by 2 bases, with 8 bases between them. The CDR3 contains 14 residues. Germline CDR1 reads KGHSH; CDR2 reads LQKENI. The origin of this receptor is a woman aged 50 to 60 in good health and CMV-seropositive. The chain joins TRBV18 to TRBJ2-7, with D possibly TRBD1 on 6 matching bases. The sample taken for sequencing was PBMCs. CDR3 protein: CASSPPPGAYEQYF. For the CDR3, the DNA is TGTGCCAGCTCACCACCCCCAGGGGCCTACGAGCAGTACTTC.